This record looks at one TCR beta chain sequence and its context. Data came from immunoSEQ multiplex PCR; TCRdb stores just in-frame clones and leaves some out. The sample includes roughly 2 million clones, approximately 94% of them seen just once. Germline CDR1 SGDLS, CDR2 YYNGEE. With 4 bases removed from V and 6 bases from J, the gap between germline ends came to 14 bases. This CDR3 spans 15 amino acids. Naive CD8 cells lacked CD45RO, underwent positive selection for CCR7 and left out terminally differentiated effector memory CD45RA+ cells. The data stem from a study of shared clonotypes between healthy human individuals.

This receptor was identified in a young man in good health. V and J are TRBV9 and TRBJ1-6; perhaps TRBD1 as D (6 bases). Sequencing input: naive CD8+ T cells sorted from blood. DNA of the CDR3: TGTGCCAGCAGCCCACACCCGGACAGTAATTCACCCCTCCACTTT. Residues: CASSPHPDSNSPLHF.